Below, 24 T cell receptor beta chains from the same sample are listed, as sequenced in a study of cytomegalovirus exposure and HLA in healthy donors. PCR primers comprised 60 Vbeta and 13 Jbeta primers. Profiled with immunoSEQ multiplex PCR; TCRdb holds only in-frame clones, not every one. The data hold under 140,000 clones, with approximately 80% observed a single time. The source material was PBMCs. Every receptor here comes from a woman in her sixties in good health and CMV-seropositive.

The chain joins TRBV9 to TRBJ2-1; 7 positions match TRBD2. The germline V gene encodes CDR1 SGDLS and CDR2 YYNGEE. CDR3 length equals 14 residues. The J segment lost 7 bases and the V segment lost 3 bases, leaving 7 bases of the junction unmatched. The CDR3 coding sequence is TGTGCCAGCAGCGGCGGGAGTCCCCTTAATGAGCAGTTCTTC. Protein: CASSGGSPLNEQFF.

The CDR3 reads CASSLAGGGTEAFF. In DNA form, the CDR3 reads TGTGCCAGCAGCTTGGCGGGGGGAGGCACTGAAGCTTTCTTT. The V gene is TRBV5-5, the J gene TRBJ1-1; D possibly corresponds to TRBD1 (5 bases). The CDR3 runs to 14 residues. The ends were cut back, 0 bases at V and 4 bases at J, with 10 bases in the middle. The germline V gene encodes CDR1 SGHKS and CDR2 YYEKEE (reference sequence).

The DNA of the CDR3 is TGTGCCAGCAGCCCAAGTCCGGGACAAGAGCCGAACACTGAAGCTTTCTTT. It translates to CASSPSPGQEPNTEAFF. The chain has TRBV5-6 and TRBJ1-1; the D gene is possibly TRBD1 (6 bases). Germline-derived CDR1 and CDR2 are SGHDT and YYEEEE. This CDR3 comprises 17 residues. V was shortened by 4 bases and J by 1 base, with 20 bases between the two germline ends.

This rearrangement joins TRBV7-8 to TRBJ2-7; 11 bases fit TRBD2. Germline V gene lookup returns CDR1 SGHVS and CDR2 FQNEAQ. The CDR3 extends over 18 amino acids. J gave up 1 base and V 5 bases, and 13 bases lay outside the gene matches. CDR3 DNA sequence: TGTGCCAGCAGCCGACGTTCAATCGGGACTAGCGGTTCCTACGAGCAGTACTTC. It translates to CASSRRSIGTSGSYEQYF.

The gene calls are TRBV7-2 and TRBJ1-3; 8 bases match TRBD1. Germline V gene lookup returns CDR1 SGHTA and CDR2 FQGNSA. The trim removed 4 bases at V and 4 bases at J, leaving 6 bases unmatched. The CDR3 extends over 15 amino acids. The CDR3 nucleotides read TGTGCCAGCAGCTCCGGACAGGGCAAAGGAAACACCATATATTTT. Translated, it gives CASSSGQGKGNTIYF.

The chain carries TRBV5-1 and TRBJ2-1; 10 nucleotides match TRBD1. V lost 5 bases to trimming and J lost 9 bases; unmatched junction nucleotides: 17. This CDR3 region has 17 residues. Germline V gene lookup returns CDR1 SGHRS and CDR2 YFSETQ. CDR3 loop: CASSFDFRDRGFGEQFF. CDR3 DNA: TGCGCCAGCAGTTTCGACTTCCGGGACAGGGGTTTTGGTGAGCAGTTCTTC.

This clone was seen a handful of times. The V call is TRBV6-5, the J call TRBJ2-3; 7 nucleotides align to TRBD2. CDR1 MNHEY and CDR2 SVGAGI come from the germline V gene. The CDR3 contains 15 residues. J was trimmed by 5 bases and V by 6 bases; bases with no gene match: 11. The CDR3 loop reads CASSLSGTTGDTQYF. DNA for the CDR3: TGTGCCAGCAGCCTCTCCGGGACTACAGGAGATACGCAGTATTTT.

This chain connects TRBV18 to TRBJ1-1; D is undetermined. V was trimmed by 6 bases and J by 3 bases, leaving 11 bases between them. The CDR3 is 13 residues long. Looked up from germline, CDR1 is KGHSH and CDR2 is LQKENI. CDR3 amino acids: CASSDSPDTEAFF. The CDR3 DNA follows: TGTGCCAGCTCCGACTCTCCGGACACTGAAGCTTTCTTT.

DNA for the CDR3: TGTGCCAGCAGCTTGCAGAGCACAGATACGCAGTATTTT. This codes for CASSLQSTDTQYF. This chain uses TRBV11-3 with TRBJ2-3; D gene ambiguous. Germline V gene sequence: CDR1 SGHNT, CDR2 YENEEA. Deletions cut 3 bases from V and 0 bases from J, with 4 bases between. The CDR3 totals 13 residues.

CDR3 in amino acids: CASSQDRLGLAQETQYF. The CDR3 nucleotides are TGCGCCAGCAGCCAAGATCGGTTGGGACTAGCGCAAGAGACCCAGTACTTC. This chain uses TRBV4-1 with TRBJ2-5; 10 positions agree with TRBD2. This CDR3 region has 17 residues. Per germline, CDR1 MGHRA and CDR2 YSYEKL. V lost 0 bases and J lost 2; bases outside the gene matches: 6.

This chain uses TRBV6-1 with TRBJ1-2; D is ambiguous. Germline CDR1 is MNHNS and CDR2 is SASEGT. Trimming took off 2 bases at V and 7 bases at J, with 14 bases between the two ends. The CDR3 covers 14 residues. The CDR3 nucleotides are TGTGCCAGCAGTGAAATGGGCCAGTTATCTGGCTACACCTTC. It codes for CASSEMGQLSGYTF.

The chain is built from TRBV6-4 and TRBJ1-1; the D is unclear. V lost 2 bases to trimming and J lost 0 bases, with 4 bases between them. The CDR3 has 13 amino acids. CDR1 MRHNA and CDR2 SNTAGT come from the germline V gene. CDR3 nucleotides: TGTGCCAGCAGTGACCAGGTGAACACTGAAGCTTTCTTT. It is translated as CASSDQVNTEAFF.

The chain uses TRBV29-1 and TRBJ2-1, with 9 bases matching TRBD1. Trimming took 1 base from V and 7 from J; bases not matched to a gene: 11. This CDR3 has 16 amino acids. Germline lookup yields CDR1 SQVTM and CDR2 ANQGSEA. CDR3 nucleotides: TGCAGCGTTGAAGGCCACACAGGGGGCATAGGGAATGAGCAGTTCTTC. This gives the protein CSVEGHTGGIGNEQFF.

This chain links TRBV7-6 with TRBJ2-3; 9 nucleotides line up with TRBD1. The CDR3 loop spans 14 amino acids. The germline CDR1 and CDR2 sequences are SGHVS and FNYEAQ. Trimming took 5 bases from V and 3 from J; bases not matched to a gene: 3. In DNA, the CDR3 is TGTGCCAGCAGCATGGGACAGGGAACAGATACGCAGTATTTT. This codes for CASSMGQGTDTQYF. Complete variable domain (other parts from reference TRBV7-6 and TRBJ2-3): GAGVSQSPRYKVTKRGQDVALRCDPISGHVSLYWYRQALGQGPEFLTYFNYEAQQDKSGLPNDRFSAERPEGSISTLTIQRTEQRDSAMYRCASSMGQGTDTQYFGPGTRLTVL.

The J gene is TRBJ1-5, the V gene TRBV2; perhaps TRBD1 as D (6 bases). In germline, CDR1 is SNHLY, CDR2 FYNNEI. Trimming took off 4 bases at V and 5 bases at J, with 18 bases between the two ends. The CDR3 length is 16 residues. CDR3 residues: CASSGQGGGVYQPQHF. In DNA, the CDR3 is TGTGCCAGCAGTGGTCAGGGAGGGGGGGTTTATCAGCCCCAGCATTTT.

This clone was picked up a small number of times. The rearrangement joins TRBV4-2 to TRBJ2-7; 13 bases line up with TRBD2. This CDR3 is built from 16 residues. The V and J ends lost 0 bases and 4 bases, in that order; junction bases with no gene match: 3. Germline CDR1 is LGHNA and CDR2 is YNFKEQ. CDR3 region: CASSQDWTSGSYEQYF. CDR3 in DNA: TGTGCCAGCAGCCAAGATTGGACTAGCGGGAGTTACGAGCAGTACTTC.

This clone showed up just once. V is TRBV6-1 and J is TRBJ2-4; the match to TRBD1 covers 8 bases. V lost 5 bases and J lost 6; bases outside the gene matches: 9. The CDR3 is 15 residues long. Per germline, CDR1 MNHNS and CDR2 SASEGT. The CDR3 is CASSLQTGVANIQYF. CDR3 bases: TGTGCCAGCAGTCTACAGACAGGGGTCGCAAACATTCAGTACTTC.

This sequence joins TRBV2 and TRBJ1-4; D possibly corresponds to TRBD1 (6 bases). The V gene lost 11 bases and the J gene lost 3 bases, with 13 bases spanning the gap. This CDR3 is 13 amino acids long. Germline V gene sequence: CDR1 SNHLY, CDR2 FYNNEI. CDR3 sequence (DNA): TGTGCCGGATGCGGACAGCCTAATGAAAAACTGTTTTTT. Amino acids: CAGCGQPNEKLFF.

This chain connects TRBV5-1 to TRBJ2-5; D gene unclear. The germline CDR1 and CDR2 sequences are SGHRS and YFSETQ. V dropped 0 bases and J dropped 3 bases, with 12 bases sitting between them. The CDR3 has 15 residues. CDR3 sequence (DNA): TGCGCCAGCAGCTTGGCGCCGGGTCGAGAAGAGACCCAGTACTTC. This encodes CASSLAPGREETQYF.

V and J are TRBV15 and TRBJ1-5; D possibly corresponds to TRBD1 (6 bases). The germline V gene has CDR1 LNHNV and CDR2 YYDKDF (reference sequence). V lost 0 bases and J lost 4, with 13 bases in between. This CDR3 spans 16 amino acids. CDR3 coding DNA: TGTGCCACCAGCAGAGATGAGGTGAGGGGGAATCAGCCCCAGCATTTT. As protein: CATSRDEVRGNQPQHF.

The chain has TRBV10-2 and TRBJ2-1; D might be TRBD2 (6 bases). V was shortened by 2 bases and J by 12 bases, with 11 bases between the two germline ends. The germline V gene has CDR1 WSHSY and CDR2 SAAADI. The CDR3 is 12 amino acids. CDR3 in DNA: TGCGCCAGCAGTGAGCCGGGGGTTCGGCAGTTCTTC. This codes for CASSEPGVRQFF.

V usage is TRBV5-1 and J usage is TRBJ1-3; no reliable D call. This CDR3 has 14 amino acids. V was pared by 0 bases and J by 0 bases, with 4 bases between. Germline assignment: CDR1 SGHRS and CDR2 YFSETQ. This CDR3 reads CASSLANSGNTIYF. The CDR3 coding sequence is TGCGCCAGCAGCTTGGCCAACTCTGGAAACACCATATATTTT.

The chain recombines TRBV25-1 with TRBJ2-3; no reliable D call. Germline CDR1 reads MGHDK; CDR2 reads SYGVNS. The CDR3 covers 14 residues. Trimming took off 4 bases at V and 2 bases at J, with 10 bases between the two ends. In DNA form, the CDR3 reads TGTGCCAGCAGTGCTTCCTACGACACAGATACGCAGTATTTT. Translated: CASSASYDTDTQYF.

The CDR3, as DNA: TGTGCCAGCTTTGGTCGGAGCTCTGGGGCCAACGTCCTGACTTTC. It specifies CASFGRSSGANVLTF. V is TRBV25-1 and J is TRBJ2-6; D is ambiguous. CDR1 is MGHDK and CDR2 is SYGVNS in the germline V gene. The ends were cut back, 8 bases at V and 0 bases at J, with 11 bases in the middle. CDR3 length equals 15 residues.